The subject of this entry is one TCR beta chain. The length of the CDR3 is 15 residues. Germline CDR1 LGHNT, CDR2 FRNRAP. The ends were cut back, 0 bases at V and 7 bases at J, with 13 bases in the middle. TCRdb fed the reads into MiXCR, producing one record per CDR3 protein. The sample has around 550,000 distinct CDR3 sequences, approximately 25% seen once. This sample is part of a study of T cell repertoires in cytomegalovirus infection. Study summary: Signatures in public TCR beta sequences pointed to both CMV infection and matching HLA type.

V gene TRBV12-5 combines with J gene TRBJ2-1; a weak D match, TRBD2 (6 bases). Sequencing input: PBMCs. The TCR comes from a human donor in good health (CMV status not recorded). Some clones in this sample may be carry-over from other donors' samples. This chain's CDR3 is CASGLVVAAVNEQFF. DNA for the CDR3: TGTGCTAGTGGTTTGGTAGTAGCGGCAGTAAATGAGCAGTTCTTC. Full variable domain (missing parts from reference TRBV12-5 and TRBJ2-1): DARVTQTPRHKVTEMGQEVTMRCQPILGHNTVFWYRQTMMQGLELLAYFRNRAPLDDSGMPKDRFSAEMPDATLATLKIQPSEPRDSAVYFCASGLVVAAVNEQFFGPGTRLTVL.